This is a list of T cell receptor beta chains from one sample in a study of cytomegalovirus exposure and HLA in healthy donors. Repertoires were generated with immunoSEQ multiplex PCR, while TCRdb's copy carries only in-frame clones and drops some. The top ten clones hold about 5% of a sample with 90,000 to 100,000 clones, around a tenth of them seen once. Source material: PBMCs. Receptors originate from a man aged 50 or older in good health and CMV-seropositive. Each CDR3 is given with its conserved first and last residue. D genes are given only for firm matches. Clone size is not always given. Where it is, it says once, few, many or a class for expanded clones.

size	V	D	J	DNA	CDR3
-	TRBV7-2	-	TRBJ2-7	TGTGCCAGCAGTTCGGGTCTAGTTATCAACTTC	CASSSGLVINF
-	TRBV27	-	TRBJ1-1	TGTGCCAGCAGCCGCCACCCACAGGTTTTCTTT	CASSRHPQVFF
few	TRBV20-1	-	TRBJ1-2	TGCAGTGCTCCATTTAGGGGGGGCTACACCTTC	CSAPFRGGYTF
-	TRBV30	-	TRBJ2-7	TGTGCCTGGGTGGACTCAACGGGTCTTCCCTACGAGCAGTACTTC	CAWVDSTGLPYEQYF
few	TRBV19	TRBD2	TRBJ2-5	TGTGCCAGTAGCTTTACTAGCGACCAAGAGACCCAGTACTTC	CASSFTSDQETQYF
few	TRBV11-2	-	TRBJ2-7	TGTGCCAGCAGCTTAGATTGGTCCGCGGCGGGCTACGAGCAGTACTTC	CASSLDWSAAGYEQYF
-	TRBV11-2	TRBD2	TRBJ2-1	TGTGCCAGCAGCATCCTAGCGGGCTCCTACAATGAGCAGTTCTTC	CASSILAGSYNEQFF
few	TRBV2	-	TRBJ2-6	TGTGCCAGCAGCGTCAGTTCCTCTGGGGCCAACGTCCTGACTTTC	CASSVSSSGANVLTF
few	TRBV27	-	TRBJ2-5	TGTGCCAGCAGTTTATTGGGAGATGAGACCCAGTACTTC	CASSLLGDETQYF
-	TRBV10-2	-	TRBJ1-2	TGCGCCAGCAGTGAGTGGGGCGGCTTCGATGGCTACACCTTC	CASSEWGGFDGYTF
-	TRBV13	-	TRBJ2-1	TGTGCCAGCAGCTTATTGTCAGCGGGTCACTACAATGAGCAGTTCTTC	CASSLLSAGHYNEQFF
-	TRBV10-3	TRBD1	TRBJ1-2	TGTGCCATCACTGAGGGACAGGGCTATGGCTACACCTTC	CAITEGQGYGYTF
few	TRBV14	-	TRBJ2-1	TGTGCCAGCAGCCCCCGGCTAACGGGAGTTCTCAATGAGCAGTTCTTC	CASSPRLTGVLNEQFF
few	TRBV7-3	TRBD2	TRBJ2-1	TGTGCCAGCAGCGCCAGGGGCGGGAGGGCCAATGAGCAGTTCTTC	CASSARGGRANEQFF
-	TRBV7-2	-	TRBJ1-1	TGTGCCAGCAGCTTATCAAGAACAGCACTTGAAGCTTTCTTT	CASSLSRTALEAFF
-	TRBV7-9	TRBD1	TRBJ1-4	TGTGCCAGCAGGCCCGGGACAGGGCGGAATGAAAAACTGTTTTTT	CASRPGTGRNEKLFF
-	TRBV7-9	TRBD2	TRBJ2-1	TGTGCCAGCAGCTCCTTAGCGGGAGGGTACAATGAGCAGTTCTTC	CASSSLAGGYNEQFF
many	TRBV28	TRBD1	TRBJ1-4	TGTGCCAGCAGTTTGCGGGGACAGGGAGAACTGTTTTTT	CASSLRGQGELFF
-	TRBV6-6	TRBD1	TRBJ2-6	TGTGCCAGCAGTCTGGGACAGAGCTCTGGGGCCAACGTCCTGACTTTC	CASSLGQSSGANVLTF
many	TRBV2	TRBD1	TRBJ2-5	TGTGCCAGCAAGGGACAGTTGGAGGAGACCCAGTACTTC	CASKGQLEETQYF
-	TRBV5-1	-	TRBJ2-3	TGCGCCAGCAGCTTGGAGGGGGGGTTTAGCACAGATACGCAGTATTTT	CASSLEGGFSTDTQYF
-	TRBV7-2	-	TRBJ2-7	TGTGCCAGCAGCTTAGTAATGGGGGCGATTCAATACGAGCAGTACTTC	CASSLVMGAIQYEQYF
few	TRBV9	-	TRBJ1-1	TGTGCCAGCAGCGTAGGGACACTGAACACTGAAGCTTTCTTT	CASSVGTLNTEAFF
few	TRBV13	TRBD1	TRBJ1-4	TGTGCCAGCAGCTTTTTTCAGGGGGCGGATGAAAAACTGTTTTTT	CASSFFQGADEKLFF
-	TRBV13	TRBD1	TRBJ1-1	TGTGCCAGCAGGCCGGGACAGACGAACACTGAAGCTTTCTTT	CASRPGQTNTEAFF
few	TRBV6-5	-	TRBJ1-4	TGTGCCAGCAGTTACTCCGCGACGGGGGAAAAACTGTTTTTT	CASSYSATGEKLFF
-	TRBV30	TRBD1	TRBJ1-4	TGTGCCTGGAGCCAACACCTTCCGGGACAGGGGTTTACGACTAATGAAAAACTGTTTTTT	CAWSQHLPGQGFTTNEKLFF
-	TRBV9	TRBD2	TRBJ2-7	TGTGCCAGCAACCCTAGCGGGAGCTACGAGCAGTACTTC	CASNPSGSYEQYF
few	TRBV9	-	TRBJ1-5	TGTGCCAGCAGCCCCCATGGCGGCAGCAATCAGCCCCAGCATTTT	CASSPHGGSNQPQHF
few	TRBV19	TRBD1	TRBJ1-2	TGTGCCAGTAGTATATCCCTGTGGACCGTTTTGGACAGGGGTTTTTATGGCTACACCTTC	CASSISLWTVLDRGFYGYTF
-	TRBV7-8	-	TRBJ2-3	TGTGCCAGCAGCCGCGCGTTAGCTTCGGATACGCAGTATTTT	CASSRALASDTQYF
-	TRBV6-1	-	TRBJ1-6	TGTGCCAGCAGTGGGGGGACTTATAATTCACCCCTCCACTTT	CASSGGTYNSPLHF
few	TRBV7-9	TRBD2	TRBJ2-7	TGTGCCAGCAGCCGTAGCGGGAGAGGTTCCTACGAGCAGTACTTC	CASSRSGRGSYEQYF
-	TRBV7-3	TRBD2	TRBJ2-6	TGTGCCAGCAGCCCCCAATCGGGACTAGCGCGCGGTGGGGCCAACGTCCTGACTTTC	CASSPQSGLARGGANVLTF
few	TRBV20-1	-	TRBJ1-1	TGCAGTGCTAGCGTGATGGAGCAAGCTTTCTTT	CSASVMEQAFF
-	TRBV18	-	TRBJ1-1	TGTGCCAGCTCACCATTGGCGGACTTCACCACTGAAGCTTTCTTT	CASSPLADFTTEAFF
-	TRBV29-1	-	TRBJ2-1	TGCAGCGTTGACGGTCAGGGAAATGAGCAGTTCTTC	CSVDGQGNEQFF
-	TRBV7-9	-	TRBJ1-2	TGTGCCAGCAGCTTTTTCGGCAGGGTGGATGGCTACACCTTC	CASSFFGRVDGYTF
-	TRBV28	-	TRBJ1-3	TGTGCCAGCAGTCCGACAGGATCTGGAAACACCATATATTTT	CASSPTGSGNTIYF
-	TRBV15	-	TRBJ1-1	TGTGCCACAAGCAGACGGGCGGGGGCTGAAGCTTTCTTT	CATSRRAGAEAFF
-	TRBV9	TRBD2	TRBJ2-3	TGTGCCAGCAGCGTAGTCAGGACTAGCGGAGGCACAGATACGCAGTATTTT	CASSVVRTSGGTDTQYF
-	TRBV5-6	TRBD2	TRBJ2-7	TGTGCCAGCAGCTTGGAGGGGACTACTCATTACGAGCAGTACTTC	CASSLEGTTHYEQYF
few	TRBV6-1	TRBD2	TRBJ2-7	TGTGCCAGCAGTGAACTAGCGGGGGGAGCTAACGAGCAGTACTTC	CASSELAGGANEQYF
few	TRBV28	-	TRBJ1-1	TGTGCCAGCAGTTACACCGTTGCTGAAGCTTTCTTT	CASSYTVAEAFF
-	TRBV27	TRBD2	TRBJ2-7	TGTGCCAGCAGTCCTCGACTAGCTTACTACGAGCAGTACTTC	CASSPRLAYYEQYF
-	TRBV19	TRBD1	TRBJ2-3	TGTGCCAGTAGTGTGGACAGGGGACCACAGTATTTT	CASSVDRGPQYF
-	TRBV9	TRBD2	TRBJ2-7	TGTGCCAGCAGCGAAGACGCTAGCGGGACCTACGAGCAGTACTTC	CASSEDASGTYEQYF
-	TRBV5-1	-	TRBJ1-1	TGCGCCAGCAGCTTGGTTTCCCCAGCAGGGGAAGCTTTCTTT	CASSLVSPAGEAFF
-	TRBV2	-	TRBJ1-2	TGTGCCAGCAGTGAAGCGGGGGGGGGACGTAGCTACACCTTC	CASSEAGGGRSYTF
few	TRBV7-9	-	TRBJ2-5	TGTGCCAGCAGCCCAAGCCCCGGAGGGGCCCAGTACTTC	CASSPSPGGAQYF
-	TRBV5-6	TRBD2	TRBJ2-3	TGTACCAGCAGGGGACTAGCGGGATTTGATACGCAGTATTTT	CTSRGLAGFDTQYF
few	TRBV27	TRBD1	TRBJ1-1	TGTGCCAGCAGTTTAGGGGCACAGGGGGCCCGAATAGCTTTCTTT	CASSLGAQGARIAFF
few	TRBV7-3	-	TRBJ2-5	TGTGCCAGCAGCTTAACGTCCGGAGCGCAAGAGACCCAGTACTTC	CASSLTSGAQETQYF
few	TRBV4-1	TRBD2	TRBJ2-7	TGCGCCAGCAGCCAACTGCGGGTAGCTGGGGGGGACGAGCAGTACTTC	CASSQLRVAGGDEQYF